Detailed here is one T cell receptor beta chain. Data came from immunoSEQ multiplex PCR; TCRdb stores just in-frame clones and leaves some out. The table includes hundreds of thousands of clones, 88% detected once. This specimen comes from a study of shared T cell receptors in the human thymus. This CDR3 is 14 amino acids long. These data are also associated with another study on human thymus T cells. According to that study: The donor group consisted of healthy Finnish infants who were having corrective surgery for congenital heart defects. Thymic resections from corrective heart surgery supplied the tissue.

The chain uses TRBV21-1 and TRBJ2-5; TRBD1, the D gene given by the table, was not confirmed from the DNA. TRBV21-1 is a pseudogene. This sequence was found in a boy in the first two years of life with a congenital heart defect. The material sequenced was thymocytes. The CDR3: CASSDSGDAETQYF. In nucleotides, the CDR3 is TGTGCCAGCAGCGACTCAGGGGATGCGGAGACCCAGTACTTC.